This TCR beta chain was observed in a study of breast tumors, draining lymph nodes, adjacent tissues. Study conclusions and caveats: Luminal-like breast cancer showed significantly higher tumor–nontumor repertoire similarity than basal-like. The data were judged consistent with most tumor T cells coming from lymph node and expanding in tumor.

Axillary draining lymph nodes of breast cancer patients supplied the node samples. V gave up 6 bases and J gave up 6 bases; unmatched junction bases: 7. Per the germline V gene, CDR1 is SNHLY and CDR2 is FYNNEI. The CDR3 has 14 amino acids. This clonotype was found many times. Its antigen is still unknown. TCRdb used MiXCR to reprocess the multiplex PCR reads, holding one entry per CDR3 protein. The repertoire has about 140,000 distinct CDR3 sequences, roughly 33% of them found once; the top ten carry less than 2.5%. Sequencing was performed on axillary lymph node tissue. The source is a female donor with breast cancer. Some clones in this sample may be carry-over from other donors' samples. The gene calls are TRBV2 and TRBJ1-2, with 10 bases that match TRBD1. CDR3 sequence reads: CASRATGTGDGYTF. Written as DNA, the CDR3 is TGTGCCAGCAGAGCAACCGGGACAGGGGATGGCTACACCTTC.